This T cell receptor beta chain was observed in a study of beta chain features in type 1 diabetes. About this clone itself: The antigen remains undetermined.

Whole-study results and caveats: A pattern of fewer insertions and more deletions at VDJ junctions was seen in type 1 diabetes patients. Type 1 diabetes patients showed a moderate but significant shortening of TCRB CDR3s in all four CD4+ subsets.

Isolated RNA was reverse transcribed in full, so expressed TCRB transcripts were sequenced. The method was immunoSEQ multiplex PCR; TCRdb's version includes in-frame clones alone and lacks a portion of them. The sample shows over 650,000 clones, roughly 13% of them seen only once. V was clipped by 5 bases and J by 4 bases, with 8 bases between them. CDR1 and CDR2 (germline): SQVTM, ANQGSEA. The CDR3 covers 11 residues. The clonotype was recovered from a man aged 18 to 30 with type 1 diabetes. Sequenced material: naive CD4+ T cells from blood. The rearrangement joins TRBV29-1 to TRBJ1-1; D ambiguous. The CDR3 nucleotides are TGCAGCGTTATAGGGATCACTGAAGCTTTCTTT. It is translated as CSVIGITEAFF. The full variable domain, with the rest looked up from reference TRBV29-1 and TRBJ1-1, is SAVISQKPSRDICQRGTSLTIQCQVDSQVTMMFWYRQQPGQSLTLIATANQGSEATYESGFVIDKFPISRPNLTFSTLTVSNMSPEDSSIYLCSVIGITEAFFGQGTRLTVV.